Following are 18 T cell receptor beta chains from one sample sequenced in a study of blood T cell repertoires in COVID-19. Assay used: immunoSEQ multiplex PCR; TCRdb lists only in-frame clones, some missing. Of roughly 190,000 clones in the sample, around 80% are singletons; the top ten hold approximately 14%. Sample: peripheral blood. The source of these receptors is a young man with active or convalescent COVID-19.

The chain recombines TRBV4-1 with TRBJ2-4; the match to TRBD2 covers 13 bases. CDR1 is MGHRA, CDR2 YSYEKL, per germline. The CDR3 totals 19 residues. V lost 6 bases, J lost 0 bases, and 11 bases stayed unmatched. CDR3 in amino acids: CASSPGLAGDLLAKNIQYF. The DNA of the CDR3 is TGCGCCAGCAGTCCCGGACTAGCGGGGGACCTACTAGCCAAAAACATTCAGTACTTC.

The chain combines TRBV5-1 with TRBJ2-2, with a tentative D call TRBD1 (6 bases). Germline CDR1 SGHRS, CDR2 YFSETQ. This CDR3 contains 15 residues. V lost 1 base to trimming and J lost 0 bases, with 7 bases between them. Here the CDR3 reads CASSLSGANTGELFF. DNA of the CDR3: TGCGCCAGCAGCTTGTCAGGGGCGAACACCGGGGAGCTGTTTTTT.

The V call is TRBV5-1, the J call TRBJ1-1; D remains unclear. Germline V gene data show CDR1 as SGHRS and CDR2 as YFSETQ. V was shortened by 5 bases and J by 4 bases, with 12 bases between the two germline ends. The CDR3 has 13 residues. Here the CDR3 DNA reads TGCGCCAGCAGTCTAGCTGGTCGCACTGAAGCTTTCTTT. Translating it yields CASSLAGRTEAFF.

The sample holds one count of this clone. The rearrangement links TRBV6-5 to TRBJ1-2, with D possibly matching TRBD1 (6 bases). CDR1 is MNHEY, CDR2 SVGAGI, per germline. The CDR3 has 14 residues. V gave up 6 bases and J gave up 2 bases, with 13 bases separating them. In DNA, the CDR3 is TGTGCCAGCAGCATACAGGGACCCAACTATGGCTACACCTTC. As protein: CASSIQGPNYGYTF.

Only one count was recorded for this clone. V gene TRBV24-1 combines with J gene TRBJ2-1, with unresolved D. V was cut by 4 bases and J by 5 bases, with 5 bases left in between. This CDR3 contains 12 residues. From germline, CDR1 is KGHDR and CDR2 SFDVKD. The CDR3: CATSEADNEQFF. Written as DNA, the CDR3 is TGTGCCACCAGTGAGGCTGACAATGAGCAGTTCTTC.

CDR3 protein: CASSEARVLTF. For the CDR3, the DNA is TGTGCCAGCAGTGAAGCGCGAGTCCTGACTTTC. The chain uses TRBV6-1 and TRBJ2-6; unclear D gene. The CDR3 contains 11 residues. Trimming cost V 0 bases and J 13 bases, with 4 bases left between them. CDR1 is MNHNS and CDR2 is SASEGT in the germline V gene.

This clone was counted only a few times. The V gene is TRBV6-1, the J gene TRBJ1-1, with 7 bases lining up with TRBD1. V shed 1 base, J shed 11 bases, and the junction held 4 bases outside the gene matches. Germline V gene lookup returns CDR1 MNHNS and CDR2 SASEGT. This CDR3 comprises 12 residues. CDR3 region: CASSEVADRAFF. The CDR3 nucleotides are TGTGCCAGCAGTGAAGTCGCGGACAGGGCTTTCTTT.

The V gene is TRBV11-3, the J gene TRBJ2-5; the match to TRBD2 covers 10 bases. CDR3 length equals 17 residues. Trimming cost V 4 bases and J 2 bases; bases outside gene matches: 10. Germline V gene data show CDR1 as SGHNT and CDR2 as YENEEA. In nucleotides, the CDR3 is TGTGCCAGCAGCTCCGCTTTCGGGACTAGCGAACAAGAGACCCAGTACTTC. This codes for CASSSAFGTSEQETQYF.

The chain carries TRBV11-2 and TRBJ2-1; TRBD2 is a possible D gene (5 bases). CDR3 length: 14 amino acids. CDR1 is SGHAT, CDR2 FQNNGV, per germline. Trimming removed 1 base at V and 5 bases at J, with 9 bases between. This CDR3 is CASSLAGLNNEQFF. The CDR3 DNA reads TGTGCCAGCAGCTTAGCTGGACTGAACAATGAGCAGTTCTTC. Full variable domain (remainder filled in from reference TRBV11-2 and TRBJ2-1): EAGVAQSPRYKIIEKRQSVAFWCNPISGHATLYWYQQILGQGPKLLIQFQNNGVVDDSQLPKDRFSAERLKGVDSTLKIQPAKLEDSAVYLCASSLAGLNNEQFFGPGTRLTVL.

To note about this clone: The identical CDR3 is also encoded by other nucleotide sequences in the sample. The chain links TRBV7-2 to TRBJ2-3; 10 bases are a match to TRBD2. The junction had 2 bases not matched to a gene; V was cut back by 2 bases and J by 3 bases. CDR3 length: 15 amino acids. From germline, CDR1 is SGHTA and CDR2 FQGNSA. CDR3 coding DNA: TGTGCCAGCAGCTTACTAGCGGGAGTGACAGATACGCAGTATTTT. As protein: CASSLLAGVTDTQYF.

This clone was observed a few times. The chain recombines TRBV27 with TRBJ1-1; 8 positions match TRBD1. J was trimmed by 5 bases and V by 1 base; bases with no gene match: 6. Germline lookup yields CDR1 MNHEY and CDR2 SMNVEV (reference sequence). CDR3 length: 15 amino acids. DNA of the CDR3: TGTGCCAGCAGTTTATGGCAGGGGGCTCGGACTGAAGCTTTCTTT. Protein sequence: CASSLWQGARTEAFF.

This rearrangement joins TRBV7-2 to TRBJ2-7; D ambiguous. The V gene's germline CDR1 is SGHTA and CDR2 FQGNSA. V lost 0 bases and J lost 2, with 14 bases in between. There are 16 residues in the CDR3. Here the CDR3 DNA reads TGTGCCAGCAGCTTAGCGCTGCTAGATGAGGCCTACGAGCAGTACTTC. The encoded protein is CASSLALLDEAYEQYF.

The CDR3 DNA reads TGCGCCAGCAGCCCAGGCGTAGATCAGCCCCAGCATTTT. It specifies CASSPGVDQPQHF. The V call is TRBV5-1, the J call TRBJ1-5; D unclear. Trimming pared 4 bases from V and 5 bases from J, leaving 10 bases between. This CDR3 comprises 13 residues. Per germline, CDR1 SGHRS and CDR2 YFSETQ.

The chain employs TRBV11-2 and TRBJ2-4; 7 nucleotides line up with TRBD1. The CDR3 runs to 15 residues. Per germline, CDR1 SGHAT and CDR2 FQNNGV. V trimming: 5 bases; J trimming: 1 base; junction bases outside the gene matches: 5. CDR3 protein: CASSPTTGAKNIQYF. The DNA for the CDR3 is TGTGCCAGCAGCCCAACGACAGGGGCCAAAAACATTCAGTACTTC.

The genes are TRBV9 and TRBJ2-2; TRBD2 matches 7 bases. The length of the CDR3 is 14 residues. Germline V gene sequence: CDR1 SGDLS, CDR2 YYNGEE. The junction had 3 bases not matched to a gene; V was cut back by 2 bases and J by 5 bases. The DNA for the CDR3 is TGTGCCAGCAGCGTCAATAGCGGGACCGGGGAGCTGTTTTTT. Translated, it gives CASSVNSGTGELFF.

CDR3 bases: TGTGCCAGCAGCTTGGCGGCAGGGGGCCCGTACGAGCAGTACTTC. Its translation: CASSLAAGGPYEQYF. The chain carries TRBV5-6 and TRBJ2-7; TRBD1 matches 8 bases. The CDR3 has 15 amino acids. Germline CDR1 reads SGHDT; CDR2 reads YYEEEE. Germline trimming cut 0 bases from V and 4 bases from J; bases unmatched to any gene: 6.

The gene calls are TRBV7-2 and TRBJ2-1, with TRBD2 matching 9 bases. The V gene's germline CDR1 is SGHTA and CDR2 FQGNSA. V gave up 4 bases and J gave up 6 bases; unmatched junction bases: 10. CDR3 size: 16 residues. Here the CDR3 reads CASSYGSGSLRNEQFF. CDR3 in DNA: TGTGCCAGCAGCTACGGTAGCGGGAGTTTACGCAATGAGCAGTTCTTC.

This chain links TRBV6-5 with TRBJ2-3, with 9 bases aligning to TRBD2. The CDR3 sequence is 15 residues long. Germline V gene lookup returns CDR1 MNHEY and CDR2 SVGAGI. V was clipped by 2 bases and J by 2 bases; unmatched bases: 2. The CDR3 region has the DNA TGTGCCAGCAGTTACCAGCGGGGGGACACAGATACGCAGTATTTT. As protein: CASSYQRGDTDTQYF.